A selection of T cell receptor beta chains follows, all from one sample in a study of blood T cell repertoires in COVID-19. Clones were sequenced by immunoSEQ multiplex PCR, and TCRdb holds only the in-frame ones, with some missing. This table has just over 250,000 clones, 84% appearing once. The source material was PBMCs or T cells enriched from blood (not recorded which). These receptors came from a young man with acute COVID-19. The conserved cysteine and the conserved F or W are not part of the CDR3 here.

J gene | V gene | CDR3 protein
TRBJ1-1 | TRBV25-1 | ASRRGLNTEAF
TRBJ1-1 | TRBV18 | ASSPNVGGTEAF
TRBJ2-3 | TRBV19 | ASDGGAIWTDTQY
TRBJ1-2 | TRBV5-4 | ASSLDRAENGYT
TRBJ2-1 | TRBV7-3 | ASSLAGGGNEQF
TRBJ1-5 | TRBV5-1 | ASSRGSDQPQH
TRBJ1-1 | TRBV5-1 | ASSLVGGQTEAF
TRBJ2-1 | TRBV7-9 | ASTLEGGVNEQF
TRBJ1-2 | TRBV9 | ASSARWDNLLST
TRBJ1-2 | TRBV19 | ASSPLEPRLGYT
TRBJ2-1 | TRBV7-7 | ASSPLSVTEQF
TRBJ1-2 | TRBV6-5 | ASNGQGYGYT
TRBJ2-1 | TRBV7-2 | ASSLRKLGGQDEQF
TRBJ1-1 | TRBV5-5 | ASSQALNTEAF
TRBJ2-3 | TRBV12-3/TRBV12-4 | ASSGERTAGD
TRBJ1-2 | TRBV7-2 | ASSLTPGQGRGYT
TRBJ1-6 | TRBV5-4 | ASSQGAPDNSPLH
TRBJ1-1 | TRBV4-2 | ASSLDRGNTEAF
TRBJ2-2 | TRBV18 | ASSPPYRGNTGELF
TRBJ1-2 | TRBV5-4 | ASSSGTAYGYT
TRBJ1-5 | TRBV6-5 | ASRDTGDQPQH
TRBJ1-2 | TRBV9 | ASSGTGASYGYT
TRBJ1-1 | TRBV5-4 | ASSLVGKEAF
TRBJ2-5 | TRBV19 | ASGAPPGLQETQY
TRBJ1-1 | TRBV5-6 | ASSSSRGSHNTEAF
TRBJ1-2 | TRBV5-1 | ASSGGQAHYGYT
TRBJ1-1 | TRBV28 | ASSLEGHTEAF
TRBJ1-6 | TRBV11-2 | ASSQTVPYNSPLH
TRBJ1-5 | TRBV28 | ASSLYQVNQPQH
TRBJ1-1 | TRBV5-1 | ASSLGEPNTEAF
TRBJ1-1 | TRBV28 | ASSFPFHTEAF
TRBJ1-2 | TRBV11-2 | ASSLGDYGYT
TRBJ2-5 | TRBV5-4 | ASSSGQGRVETQY
TRBJ2-2 | TRBV5-1 | ASSIWRLAGARNTGELF
TRBJ1-3 | TRBV28 | ASSAPRGQRVRNTIY
TRBJ1-5 | TRBV5-6 | ASSPWESANQPQH
TRBJ1-2 | TRBV4-3 | ASSLRQGTGYT
TRBJ1-1 | TRBV5-5 | ASSLDYFNTEAF
TRBJ1-2 | TRBV27 | ASSFEGAGTNYGYT
TRBJ2-6 | TRBV4-2 | ASSQRRGSGANVLT
TRBJ2-3 | TRBV27 | ASSIYVAGGTDTQY
TRBJ1-1 | TRBV15 | ATSPRGSLSTEAF
TRBJ1-3 | TRBV12-3/TRBV12-4 | ASAYRGGNTIY
TRBJ2-2 | TRBV6-5 | ASSLVNTGELF
TRBJ1-1 | TRBV5-1 | ASKSLQVNTEAF
TRBJ1-1 | TRBV6-1 | ASSEGGGTEAF
TRBJ1-1 | TRBV25-1 | ASSGTGVDTEAF
TRBJ2-1 | TRBV27 | ASSHSDSATF
TRBJ2-1 | TRBV24-1 | ATSALPRADEQF
TRBJ1-1 | TRBV11-2 | ASSLVSQGIAEAF